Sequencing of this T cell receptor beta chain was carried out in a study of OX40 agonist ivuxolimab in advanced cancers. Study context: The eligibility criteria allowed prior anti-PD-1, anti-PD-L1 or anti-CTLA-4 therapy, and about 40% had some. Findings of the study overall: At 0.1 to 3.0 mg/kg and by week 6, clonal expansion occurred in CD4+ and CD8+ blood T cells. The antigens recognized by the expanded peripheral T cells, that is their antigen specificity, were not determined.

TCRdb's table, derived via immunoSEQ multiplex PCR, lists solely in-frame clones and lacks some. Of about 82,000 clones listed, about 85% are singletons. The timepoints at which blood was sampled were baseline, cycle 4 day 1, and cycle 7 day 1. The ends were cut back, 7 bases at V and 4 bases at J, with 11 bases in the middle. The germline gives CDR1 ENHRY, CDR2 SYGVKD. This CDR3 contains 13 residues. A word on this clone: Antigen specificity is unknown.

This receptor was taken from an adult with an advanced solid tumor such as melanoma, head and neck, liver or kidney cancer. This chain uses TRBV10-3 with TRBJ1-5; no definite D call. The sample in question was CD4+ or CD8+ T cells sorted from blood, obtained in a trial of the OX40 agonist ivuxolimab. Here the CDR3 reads CAINQVQNQPQHF. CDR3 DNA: TGTGCCATCAACCAGGTACAGAATCAGCCCCAGCATTTT.